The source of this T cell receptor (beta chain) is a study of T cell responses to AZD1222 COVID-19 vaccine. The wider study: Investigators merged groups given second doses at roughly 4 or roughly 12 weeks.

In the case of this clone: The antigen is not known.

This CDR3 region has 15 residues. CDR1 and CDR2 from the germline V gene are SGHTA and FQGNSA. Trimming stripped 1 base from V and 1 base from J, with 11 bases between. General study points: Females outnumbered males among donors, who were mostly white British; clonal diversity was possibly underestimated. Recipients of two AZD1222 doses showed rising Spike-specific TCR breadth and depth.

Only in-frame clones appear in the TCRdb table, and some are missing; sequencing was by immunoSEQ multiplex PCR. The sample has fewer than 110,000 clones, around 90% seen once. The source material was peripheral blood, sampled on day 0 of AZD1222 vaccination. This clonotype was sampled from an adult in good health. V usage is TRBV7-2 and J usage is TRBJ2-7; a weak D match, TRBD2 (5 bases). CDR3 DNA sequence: TGTGCCAGCAGCTTAGGGGGTAGCGAGTCCTACGAGCAGTACTTC. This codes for CASSLGGSESYEQYF. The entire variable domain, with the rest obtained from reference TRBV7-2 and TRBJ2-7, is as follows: GAGVSQSPSNKVTEKGKDVELRCDPISGHTALYWYRQSLGQGLEFLIYFQGNSAPDKSGLPSDRFSAERTGGSVSTLTIQRTQQEDSAVYLCASSLGGSESYEQYFGPGTRLTVT.